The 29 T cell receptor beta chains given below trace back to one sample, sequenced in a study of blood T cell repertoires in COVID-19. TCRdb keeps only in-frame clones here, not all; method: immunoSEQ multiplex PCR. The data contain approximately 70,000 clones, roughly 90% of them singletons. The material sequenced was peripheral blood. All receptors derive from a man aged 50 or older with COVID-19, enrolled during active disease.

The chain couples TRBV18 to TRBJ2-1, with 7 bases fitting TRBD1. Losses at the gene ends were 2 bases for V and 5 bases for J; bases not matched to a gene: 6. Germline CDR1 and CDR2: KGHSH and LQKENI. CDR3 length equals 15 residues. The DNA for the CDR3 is TGTGCCAGCTCACCAAGACAGGGCCTAGACAATGAGCAGTTCTTC. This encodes CASSPRQGLDNEQFF. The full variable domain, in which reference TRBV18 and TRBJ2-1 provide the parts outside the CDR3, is NAGVMQNPRHLVRRRGQEARLRCSPMKGHSHVYWYRQLPEEGLKFMVYLQKENIIDESGMPKERFSAEFPKEGPSILRIQQVVRGDSAAYFCASSPRQGLDNEQFFGPGTRLTVL.

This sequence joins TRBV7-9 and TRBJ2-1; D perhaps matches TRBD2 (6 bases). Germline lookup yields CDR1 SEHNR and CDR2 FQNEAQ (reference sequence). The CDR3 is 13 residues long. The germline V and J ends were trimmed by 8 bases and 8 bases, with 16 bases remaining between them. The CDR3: CASWDSRGYEQFF. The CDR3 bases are TGTGCCAGCTGGGACTCCCGAGGGTATGAGCAGTTCTTC.

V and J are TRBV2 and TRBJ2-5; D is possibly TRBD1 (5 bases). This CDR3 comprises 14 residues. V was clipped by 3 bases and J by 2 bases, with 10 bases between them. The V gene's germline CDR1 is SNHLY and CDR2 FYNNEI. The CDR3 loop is CASSDWTRQETQYF. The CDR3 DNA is TGTGCCAGCAGTGATTGGACAAGGCAAGAGACCCAGTACTTC.

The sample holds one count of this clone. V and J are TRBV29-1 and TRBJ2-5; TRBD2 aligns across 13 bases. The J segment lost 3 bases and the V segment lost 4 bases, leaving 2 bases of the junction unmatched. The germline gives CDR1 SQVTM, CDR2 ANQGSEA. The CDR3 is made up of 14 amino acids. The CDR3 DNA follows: TGCAGCGTTGGGGGGACTAGCGGGGAAGAGACCCAGTACTTC. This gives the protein CSVGGTSGEETQYF.

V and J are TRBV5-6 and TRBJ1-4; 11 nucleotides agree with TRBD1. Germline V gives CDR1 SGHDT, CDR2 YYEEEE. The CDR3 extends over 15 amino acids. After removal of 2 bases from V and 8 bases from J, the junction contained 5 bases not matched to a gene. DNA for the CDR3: TGTGCCAGCAGCTTCTCCGGGACAGGGGGAGAAAAACTGTTTTTT. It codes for CASSFSGTGGEKLFF.

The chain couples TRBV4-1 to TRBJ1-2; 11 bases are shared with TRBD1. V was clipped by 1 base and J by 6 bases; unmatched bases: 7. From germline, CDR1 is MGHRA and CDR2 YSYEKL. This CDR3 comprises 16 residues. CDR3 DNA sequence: TGCGCCAGCAGCCAAGGGACAGGGGGCTACGCTGATGGCTACACCTTC. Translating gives CASSQGTGGYADGYTF.

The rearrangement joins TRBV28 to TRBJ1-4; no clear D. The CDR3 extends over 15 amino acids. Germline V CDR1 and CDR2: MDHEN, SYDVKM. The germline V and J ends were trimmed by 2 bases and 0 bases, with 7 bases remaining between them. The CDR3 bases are TGTGCCAGCAGTTTACTCCGGGCAACTAATGAAAAACTGTTTTTT. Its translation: CASSLLRATNEKLFF.

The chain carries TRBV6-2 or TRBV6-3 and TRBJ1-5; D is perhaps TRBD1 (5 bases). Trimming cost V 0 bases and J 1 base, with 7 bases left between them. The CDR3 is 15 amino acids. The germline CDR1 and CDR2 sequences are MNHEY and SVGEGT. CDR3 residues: CASSYSEGSNQPQHF. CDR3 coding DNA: TGTGCCAGCAGTTACTCGGAGGGGAGCAATCAGCCCCAGCATTTT.

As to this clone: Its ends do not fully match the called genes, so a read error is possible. The CDR3 reads CASSFSDRERGIF. DNA of the CDR3: TGTGCCAGCAGTTTTTCGGACAGGGAAAGGGGTATCTTC. This rearrangement joins TRBV28 to TRBJ1-2; 8 positions match TRBD1. The CDR3 totals 13 residues. The V gene's germline CDR1 is MDHEN and CDR2 SYDVKM.

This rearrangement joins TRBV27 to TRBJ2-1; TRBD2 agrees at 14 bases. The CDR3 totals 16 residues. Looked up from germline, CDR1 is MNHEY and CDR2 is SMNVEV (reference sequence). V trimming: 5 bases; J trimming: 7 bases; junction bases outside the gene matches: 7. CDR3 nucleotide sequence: TGTGCCAGCAGTCTCAGACTAGCGGGAGGGGGGAATGAGCAGTTCTTC. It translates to CASSLRLAGGGNEQFF.

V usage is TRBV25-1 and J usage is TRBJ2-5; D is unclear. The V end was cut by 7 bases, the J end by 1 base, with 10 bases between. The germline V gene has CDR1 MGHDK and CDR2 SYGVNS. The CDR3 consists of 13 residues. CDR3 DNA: TGTGCCAGCACCGCGGTGGTCCAAGAGACCCAGTACTTC. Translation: CASTAVVQETQYF. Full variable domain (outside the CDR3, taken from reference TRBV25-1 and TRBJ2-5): EADIYQTPRYLVIGTGKKITLECSQTMGHDKMYWYQQDPGMELHLIHYSYGVNSTEKGDLSSESTVSRIRTEHFPLTLESARPSHTSQYLCASTAVVQETQYFGPGTRLLVL.

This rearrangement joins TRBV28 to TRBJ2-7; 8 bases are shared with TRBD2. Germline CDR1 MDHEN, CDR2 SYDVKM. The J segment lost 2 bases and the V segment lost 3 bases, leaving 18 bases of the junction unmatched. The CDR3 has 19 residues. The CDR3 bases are TGTGCCAGCAGTTTGTATCCCTATACCGTAGCGGGACCACCCTACGAGCAGTACTTC. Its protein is CASSLYPYTVAGPPYEQYF. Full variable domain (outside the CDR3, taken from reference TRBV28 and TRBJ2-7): DVKVTQSSRYLVKRTGEKVFLECVQDMDHENMFWYRQDPGLGLRLIYFSYDVKMKEKGDIPEGYSVSREKKERFSLILESASTNQTSMYLCASSLYPYTVAGPPYEQYFGPGTRLTVT.

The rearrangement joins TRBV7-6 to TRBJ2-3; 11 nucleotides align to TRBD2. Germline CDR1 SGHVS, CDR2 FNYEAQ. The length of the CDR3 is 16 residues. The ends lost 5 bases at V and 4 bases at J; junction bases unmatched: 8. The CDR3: CASSLLLAGGADTQYF. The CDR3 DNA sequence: TGTGCCAGCAGCCTCCTTCTAGCGGGAGGCGCAGATACGCAGTATTTT.

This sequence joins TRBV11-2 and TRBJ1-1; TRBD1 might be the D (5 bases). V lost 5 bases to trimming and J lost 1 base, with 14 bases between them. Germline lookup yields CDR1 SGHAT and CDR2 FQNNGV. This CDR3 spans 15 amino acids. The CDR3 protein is CASSLRTTGNTEAFF. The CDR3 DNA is TGTGCCAGCAGCCTTAGAACTACAGGGAACACTGAAGCTTTCTTT.

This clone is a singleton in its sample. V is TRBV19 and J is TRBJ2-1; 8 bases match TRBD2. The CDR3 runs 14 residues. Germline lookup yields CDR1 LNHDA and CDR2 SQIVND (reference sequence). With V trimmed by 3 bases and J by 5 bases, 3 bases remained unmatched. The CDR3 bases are TGTGCCAGTAGTATTAGCGGGACCCACAATGAGCAGTTCTTC. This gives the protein CASSISGTHNEQFF.

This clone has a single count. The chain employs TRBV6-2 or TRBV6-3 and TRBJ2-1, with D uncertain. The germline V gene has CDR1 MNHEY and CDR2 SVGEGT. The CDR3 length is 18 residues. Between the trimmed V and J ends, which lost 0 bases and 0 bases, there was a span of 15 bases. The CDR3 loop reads CASSYSGLRQSSYNEQFF. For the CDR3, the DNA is TGTGCCAGCAGTTACTCGGGTCTGCGGCAGAGCTCCTACAATGAGCAGTTCTTC.

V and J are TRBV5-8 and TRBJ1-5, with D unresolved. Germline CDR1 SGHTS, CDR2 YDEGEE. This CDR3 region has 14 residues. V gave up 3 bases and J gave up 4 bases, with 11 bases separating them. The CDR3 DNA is TGTGCCAGCAGCTCGTGGCGGGCGAATCAGCCCCAGCATTTT. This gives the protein CASSSWRANQPQHF.

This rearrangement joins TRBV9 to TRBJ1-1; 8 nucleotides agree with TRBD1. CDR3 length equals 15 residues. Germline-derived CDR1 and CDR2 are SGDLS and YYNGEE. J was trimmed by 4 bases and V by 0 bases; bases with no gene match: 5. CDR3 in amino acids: CASSVAQGTGTEAFF. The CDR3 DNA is TGTGCCAGCAGCGTAGCACAGGGGACAGGCACTGAAGCTTTCTTT.

CDR3 nucleotides: TGTGCCAGCAGCTTTAGTAGCACAGATACGCAGTATTTT. It is translated as CASSFSSTDTQYF. The gene calls are TRBV7-3 and TRBJ2-3, with unresolved D. The CDR3 length is 13 residues. Germline V gives CDR1 SGHTA, CDR2 FQGTGA. V was shortened by 3 bases and J by 0 bases, with 4 bases between the two germline ends. The full variable domain, rest sourced from reference TRBV7-3 and TRBJ2-3, is GAGVSQTPSNKVTEKGKYVELRCDPISGHTALYWYRQSLGQGPEFLIYFQGTGAADDSGLPNDRFFAVRPEGSVSTLKIQRTERGDSAVYLCASSFSSTDTQYFGPGTRLTVL.

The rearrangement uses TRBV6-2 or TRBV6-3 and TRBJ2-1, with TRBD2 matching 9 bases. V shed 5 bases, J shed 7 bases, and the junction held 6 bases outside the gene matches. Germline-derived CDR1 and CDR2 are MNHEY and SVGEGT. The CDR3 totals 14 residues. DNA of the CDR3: TGTGCCAGCAGTGGCGGGAGGGCCTTTAATGAGCAGTTCTTC. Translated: CASSGGRAFNEQFF.

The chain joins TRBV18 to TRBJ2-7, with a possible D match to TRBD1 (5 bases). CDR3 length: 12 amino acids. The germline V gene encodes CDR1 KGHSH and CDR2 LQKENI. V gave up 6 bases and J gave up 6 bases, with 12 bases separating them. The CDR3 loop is CASSPSQGEQYV. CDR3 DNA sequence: TGTGCCAGCTCTCCGAGCCAGGGCGAGCAGTACGTC.

CDR3 coding DNA: TGTGCCAGTGAGCCCCAGGGGGCAGATACGCAGTATTTT. Protein product: CASEPQGADTQYF. The genes are TRBV19 and TRBJ2-3; 7 positions match TRBD1. In germline, CDR1 is LNHDA, CDR2 SQIVND (reference sequence). Germline trimming cut 8 bases from V and 4 bases from J; bases unmatched to any gene: 6. This CDR3 has 13 amino acids.

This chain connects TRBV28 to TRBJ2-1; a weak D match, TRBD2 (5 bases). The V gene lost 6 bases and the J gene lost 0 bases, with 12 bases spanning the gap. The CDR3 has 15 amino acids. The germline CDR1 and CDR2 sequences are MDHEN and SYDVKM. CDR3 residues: CASSQRRNSYNEQFF. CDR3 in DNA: TGTGCCAGCAGCCAGCGGCGGAACTCCTACAATGAGCAGTTCTTC.

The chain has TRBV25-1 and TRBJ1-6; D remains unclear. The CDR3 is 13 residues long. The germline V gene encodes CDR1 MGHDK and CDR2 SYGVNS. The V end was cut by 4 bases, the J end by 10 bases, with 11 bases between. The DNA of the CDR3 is TGTGCCAGCAGTGGAGGGTTAAGATCACCCCTCCACTTT. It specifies CASSGGLRSPLHF.

This CDR3 reads CAISDQAGSTGELFF. DNA of the CDR3: TGTGCCATCAGCGATCAAGCGGGAAGTACCGGGGAGCTGTTTTTT. The genes are TRBV10-3 and TRBJ2-2, with 7 bases lining up with TRBD2. There are 15 residues in the CDR3. Trimming cost V 6 bases and J 5 bases; bases outside gene matches: 9. Germline values: CDR1 ENHRY, CDR2 SYGVKD.

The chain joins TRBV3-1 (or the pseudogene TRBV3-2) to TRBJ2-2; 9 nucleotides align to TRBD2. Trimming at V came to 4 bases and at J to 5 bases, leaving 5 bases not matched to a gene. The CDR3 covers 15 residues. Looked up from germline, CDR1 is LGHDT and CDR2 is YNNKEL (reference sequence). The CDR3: CASSLGLAITGELFF. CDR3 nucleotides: TGTGCCAGCAGCCTCGGACTAGCGATAACCGGGGAGCTGTTTTTT.

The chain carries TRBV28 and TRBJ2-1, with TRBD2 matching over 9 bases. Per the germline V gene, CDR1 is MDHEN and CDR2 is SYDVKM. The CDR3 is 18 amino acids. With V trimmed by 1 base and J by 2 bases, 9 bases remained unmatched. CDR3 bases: TGTGCCAGCAGTTTATCTCCGGTAGTAGCGGGAGCCTACAATGAGCAGTTCTTC. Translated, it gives CASSLSPVVAGAYNEQFF.

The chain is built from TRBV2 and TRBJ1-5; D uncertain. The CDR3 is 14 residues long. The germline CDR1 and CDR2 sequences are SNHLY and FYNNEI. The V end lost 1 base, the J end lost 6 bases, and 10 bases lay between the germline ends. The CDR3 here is CASSEEGGGQPQHF. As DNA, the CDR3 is TGTGCCAGCAGTGAAGAGGGAGGTGGTCAGCCCCAGCATTTT.

This CDR3 is CATSDGTSGWAETQYF. CDR3 nucleotide sequence: TGTGCCACCAGTGATGGGACTAGCGGGTGGGCAGAGACCCAGTACTTC. The gene calls are TRBV24-1 and TRBJ2-5, with 12 bases matching TRBD2. Germline-derived CDR1 and CDR2 are KGHDR and SFDVKD. J gave up 4 bases and V 3 bases, and 5 bases lay outside the gene matches. This CDR3 region has 16 residues.